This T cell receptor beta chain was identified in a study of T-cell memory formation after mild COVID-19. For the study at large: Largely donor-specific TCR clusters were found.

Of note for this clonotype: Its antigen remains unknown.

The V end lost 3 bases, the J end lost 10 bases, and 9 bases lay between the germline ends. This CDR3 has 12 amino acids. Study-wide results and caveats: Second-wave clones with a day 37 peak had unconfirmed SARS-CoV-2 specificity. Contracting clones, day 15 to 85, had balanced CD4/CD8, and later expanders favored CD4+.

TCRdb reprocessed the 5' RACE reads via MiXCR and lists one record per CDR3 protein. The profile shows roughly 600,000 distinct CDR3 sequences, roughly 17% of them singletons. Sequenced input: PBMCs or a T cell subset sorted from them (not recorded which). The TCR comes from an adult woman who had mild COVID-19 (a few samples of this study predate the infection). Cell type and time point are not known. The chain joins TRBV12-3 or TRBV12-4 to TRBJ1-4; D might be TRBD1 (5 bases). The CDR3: CASSFGGGKLFF. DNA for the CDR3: TGTGCCAGCAGTTTTGGGGGAGGAAAACTGTTTTTT.